A selection of T cell receptor beta chains follows, all from one sample in a study of shared clonotypes between healthy human individuals. Only in-frame clones appear in the TCRdb table, and some are missing; sequencing was by immunoSEQ multiplex PCR. The data hold roughly 2.5 million clones, with approximately 90% observed a single time. Sequenced: naive CD4+ T cells sorted from blood. The receptors shown here come from a man in his late teens or twenties in good health. Each CDR3 is given with its conserved first and last residue. The size entry is marked missing in some rows and otherwise reads once, few, many or a size class.

>once|TRBV28
CASSLYVEQFF
>.|TRBV18
CASSLDGSSTDTQYF
>.|TRBV5-4
CASSPGLEGHYGYTF
>.|TRBV19
CASSMSGPNEQFF
>.|TRBV18
CASSRSSGNQPQHF
>.|TRBV10-2
CASSESRSSGIKKTYEQYF
>once|TRBV27
CASSLATRLGELFF
>.|TRBV28
CASMGYGYTF
>.|TRBV5-1
CASTDLLAGAGSGELFF
>.|TRBV23-1
CASSQSPSGRAGGYNEQFF
>.|TRBV10-2
CASSEQGPYTEAFF
>.|TRBV30
CAWSVSLGRNQPQHF
>.|TRBV6-6
CASSYSGTSVQETQYF
>few|TRBV10-1
CAHPRDRGLPQHF
>.|TRBV9
CASSPSSGPQETQYF
>.|TRBV4-2
CASSPKYTSTDTQYF
>.|TRBV5-4
CASSFRTSGSYEQYF
>.|TRBV5-1
CASSLRDRELNEQFF
>.|TRBV30
CAWSADLRNSPLHF
>.|TRBV5-6
CASTDLGWGGRSFTDTQYF
>.|TRBV30
CAWSAPPAGSYEQYF
>once|TRBV7-9
CASSVYKLAGEHEQFF
>.|TRBV6-1
CASLRDRGRGAEAFF
>.|TRBV6-1
CASSEGLTYEQYF
>.|TRBV28
CASSSLGQSRETQYF
>.|TRBV7-8
CASSSQGAVTEAFF
>.|TRBV28
CASSGTGAAKNIQYF
>.|TRBV6-1
CASSGGRAYNEQFF
>.|TRBV2
CASSTRRGTGELFF
>once|TRBV27
CASSTNRDRGLRGYTF
>.|TRBV30
CAWSRQGNTEAFF
>.|TRBV7-2
CASSFHGTINTGELFF
>.|TRBV23-1
CASSQSKYVGLNISPLHF
>.|TRBV7-9
CASSFLATGELFF
>.|TRBV6-5
CASSRRSGSTDTQYF
>.|TRBV7-3
CASSLRRGRDNEQFF
>.|TRBV28
CASSGAGDTGELFF
>.|TRBV7-3
CASSLFYWGQGQAYNEQFF
>.|TRBV10-3
CAIRRTSGPDEQYF
>.|TRBV6-5
CASRREAGGYYEQYF
>.|TRBV9
CASSVAWDRHYEQYF
>.|TRBV7-2
CASSPDRSSTDTQYF
>.|TRBV27
CASRTGTAPLHF
>.|TRBV7-9
CASSLDAAVHTEAFF
>.|TRBV6-4
CASSDSLHREGANQPQHF
>.|TRBV14
CASSHRNEQYF
>once|TRBV18
CASSLSTSGSAYNEQFF
>few|TRBV6-5
CASSSPGGANTEAFF
>.|TRBV11-2
CASSSDRGLVHTQYF
>.|TRBV7-9
CASRGGLSYNEQFF
>.|TRBV18
CASSPGPGQGQETQYF
>.|TRBV6-1
CASRTGTANEKLFF
>.|TRBV18
CASSSYSAAEQFF
>.|TRBV9
CASSATPQGKSGYTF
>.|TRBV27
CASSPRDGHTEAFF